The TCR beta chain under discussion was sequenced for a study of blood T cells in healthy people across ages. Study-level findings and limits: One million T cells yielded diversity estimates that were considered underestimates. Unsorted PBMC input precluded a conclusive naive versus antigen-experienced comparison.

The individuals who served as donors were healthy Caucasians living in Russia, aged roughly 6 to 100. This clonotype has only a few counts. Its matching antigen is unknown. A sample-barcoded 5' primer and a J-beta primer mix were used in a second PCR of roughly 7 to 11 cycles. TCRdb called the 5' RACE reads again in MiXCR, with one record for every CDR3 protein. The sample contains fewer than 1,000,000 distinct CDR3 sequences, approximately 44% of which appear only once. The CDR3 has 19 residues. CDR1 is SEHNR, CDR2 FQNEAQ, per germline (reference sequence). Germline trimming cut 5 bases from V and 0 bases from J; bases unmatched to any gene: 11.

The chain has TRBV7-9 and TRBJ2-3; 13 nucleotides match TRBD2. The TCR originated in a man in his sixties in good health. Specimen: blood. Here the CDR3 DNA reads TGTGCCAGCAGCCCCGGACTAGCGGGGGAAATAACTAGCACAGATACGCAGTATTTT. Amino acids: CASSPGLAGEITSTDTQYF.